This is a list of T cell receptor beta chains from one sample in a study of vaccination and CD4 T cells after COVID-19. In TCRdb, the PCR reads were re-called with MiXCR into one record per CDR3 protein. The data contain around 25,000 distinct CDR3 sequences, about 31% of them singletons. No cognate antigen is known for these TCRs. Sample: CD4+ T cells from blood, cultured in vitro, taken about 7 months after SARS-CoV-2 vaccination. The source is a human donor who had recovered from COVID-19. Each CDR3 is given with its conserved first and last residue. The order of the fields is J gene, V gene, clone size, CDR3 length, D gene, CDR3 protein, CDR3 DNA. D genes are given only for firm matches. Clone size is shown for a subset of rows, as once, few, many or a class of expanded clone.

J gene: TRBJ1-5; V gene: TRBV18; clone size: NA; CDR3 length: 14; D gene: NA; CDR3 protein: CASSSGRTNQPQHF; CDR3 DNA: TGTGCCAGCTCATCTGGACGGACTAATCAGCCCCAGCATTTT
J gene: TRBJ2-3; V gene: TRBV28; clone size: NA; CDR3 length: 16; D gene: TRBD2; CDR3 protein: CASSSGLAGFTDTQYF; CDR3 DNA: TGTGCCAGCAGTTCGGGACTAGCGGGGTTCACAGATACGCAGTATTTT
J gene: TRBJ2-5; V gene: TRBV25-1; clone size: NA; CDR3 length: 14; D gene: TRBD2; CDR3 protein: CASSVSSGRQTQYF; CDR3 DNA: TGTGCCAGCAGTGTCTCTAGCGGGCGTCAGACCCAGTACTTC
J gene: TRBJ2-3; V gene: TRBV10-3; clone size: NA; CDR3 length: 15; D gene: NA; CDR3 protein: CAIRPTLGSTDTQYF; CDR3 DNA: TGTGCCATCAGGCCTACCCTCGGGAGCACAGATACGCAGTATTTT
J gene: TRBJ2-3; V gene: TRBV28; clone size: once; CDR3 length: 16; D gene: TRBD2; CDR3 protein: CASSMRLAGVTDTQYF; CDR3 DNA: TGTGCCAGCAGTATGCGACTAGCGGGAGTCACAGATACGCAGTATTTT
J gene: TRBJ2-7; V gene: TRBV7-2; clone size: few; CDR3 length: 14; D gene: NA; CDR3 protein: CASSFTRDSYEQYF; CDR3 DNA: TGTGCCAGCAGCTTTACTAGAGATTCCTACGAGCAGTACTTC
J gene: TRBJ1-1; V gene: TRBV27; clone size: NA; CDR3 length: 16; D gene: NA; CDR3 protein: CASSLSDRTVNTEAFF; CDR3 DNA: TGTGCCAGCAGTTTAAGCGACAGGACCGTGAACACTGAAGCTTTCTTT
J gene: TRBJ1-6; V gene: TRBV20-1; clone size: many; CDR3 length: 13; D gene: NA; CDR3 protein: CSASGSPNSPLHF; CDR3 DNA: TGCAGTGCTAGTGGATCTCCCAATTCACCCCTCCACTTT
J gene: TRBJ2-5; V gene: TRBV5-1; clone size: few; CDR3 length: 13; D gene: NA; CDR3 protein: CASSFHRERPQYF; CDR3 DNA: TGCGCCAGCAGCTTCCACCGGGAGAGACCCCAGTACTTC
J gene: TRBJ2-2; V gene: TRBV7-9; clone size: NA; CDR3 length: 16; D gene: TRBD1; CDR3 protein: CASSRDRTEETGELFF; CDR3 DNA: TGTGCCAGCAGCAGGGACAGGACCGAGGAAACCGGGGAGCTGTTTTTT
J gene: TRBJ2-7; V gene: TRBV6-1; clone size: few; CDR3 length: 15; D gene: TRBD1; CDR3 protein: CASSLQGTSVDEQYF; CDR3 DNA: TGTGCCAGCAGCCTACAGGGGACCTCGGTGGACGAGCAGTACTTC
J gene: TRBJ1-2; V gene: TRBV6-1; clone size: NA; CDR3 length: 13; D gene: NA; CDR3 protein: CASTRGRENGYTF; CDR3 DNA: TGTGCCAGCACCAGAGGCAGGGAAAATGGCTACACCTTC
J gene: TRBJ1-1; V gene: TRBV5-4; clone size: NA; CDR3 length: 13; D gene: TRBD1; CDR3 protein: CASSRGDRLEAFF; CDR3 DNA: TGTGCCAGCAGCCGGGGGGACAGGTTGGAAGCTTTCTTT
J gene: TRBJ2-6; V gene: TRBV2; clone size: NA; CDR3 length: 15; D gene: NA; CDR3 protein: CASSRSGAGANVLTF; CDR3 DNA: TGTGCCAGCAGCCGGTCTGGGGCTGGGGCCAACGTCCTGACTTTC
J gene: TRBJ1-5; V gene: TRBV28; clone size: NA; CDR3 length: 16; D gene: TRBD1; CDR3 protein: CASRFLQGISNQPQHF; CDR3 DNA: TGTGCCAGCAGATTCTTACAGGGGATTAGCAATCAGCCCCAGCATTTT
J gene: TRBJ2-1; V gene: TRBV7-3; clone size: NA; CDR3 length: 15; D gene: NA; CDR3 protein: CASSLTSGAYNEQFF; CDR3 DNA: TGTGCCAGCAGCTTAACTAGCGGAGCCTACAATGAGCAGTTCTTC
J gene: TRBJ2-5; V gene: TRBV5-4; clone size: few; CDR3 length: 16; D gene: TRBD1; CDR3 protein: CASSSGTGGSQETQYF; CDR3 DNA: TGTGCCAGCAGCTCCGGGACAGGGGGTTCCCAAGAGACCCAGTACTTC
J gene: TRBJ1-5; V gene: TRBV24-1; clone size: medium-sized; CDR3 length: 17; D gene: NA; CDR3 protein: CATSDSKAWGKDQPQHF; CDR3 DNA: TGTGCCACCAGTGATTCTAAGGCCTGGGGGAAAGATCAGCCCCAGCATTTT
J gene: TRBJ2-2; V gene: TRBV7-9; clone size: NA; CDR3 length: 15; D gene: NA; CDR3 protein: CASSLVVGNTGELFF; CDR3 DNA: TGTGCCAGCAGCCTGGTGGTGGGAAACACCGGGGAGCTGTTTTTT
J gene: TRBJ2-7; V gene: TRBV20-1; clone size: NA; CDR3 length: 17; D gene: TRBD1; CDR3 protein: CSARKAPRAGGRHEQYF; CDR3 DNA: TGCAGTGCTAGGAAAGCTCCTCGTGCAGGGGGCAGGCACGAGCAGTACTTC
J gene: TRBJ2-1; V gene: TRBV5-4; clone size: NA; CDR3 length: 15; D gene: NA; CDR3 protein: CASSLGPMTYNEQFF; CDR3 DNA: TGTGCCAGCAGCTTGGGTCCAATGACCTACAATGAGCAGTTCTTC
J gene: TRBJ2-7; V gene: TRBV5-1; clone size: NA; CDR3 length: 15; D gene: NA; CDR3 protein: CASSLLEQGNYEQYF; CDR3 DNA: TGCGCCAGCAGCTTGTTAGAACAGGGTAACTACGAGCAGTACTTC
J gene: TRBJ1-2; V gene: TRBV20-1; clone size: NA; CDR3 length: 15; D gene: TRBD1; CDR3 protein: CSARSQGAPRNGYTF; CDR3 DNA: TGCAGTGCTAGAAGCCAGGGGGCCCCAAGGAATGGCTACACCTTC